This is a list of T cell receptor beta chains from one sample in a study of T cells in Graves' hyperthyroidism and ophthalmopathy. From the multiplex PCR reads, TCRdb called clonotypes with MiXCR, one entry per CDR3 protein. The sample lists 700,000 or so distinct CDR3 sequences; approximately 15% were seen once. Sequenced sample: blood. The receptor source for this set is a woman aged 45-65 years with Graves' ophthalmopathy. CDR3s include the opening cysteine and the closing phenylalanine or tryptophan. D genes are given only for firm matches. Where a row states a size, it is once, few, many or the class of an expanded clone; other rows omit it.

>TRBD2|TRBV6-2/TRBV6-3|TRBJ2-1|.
CASSHPPSGIAYNEQFF
TGTGCCAGCAGTCACCCGCCTAGCGGGATTGCCTACAATGAGCAGTTCTTC
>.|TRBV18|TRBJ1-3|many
CASSPADSGNTIYF
TGTGCCAGCTCACCGGCCGACTCTGGAAACACCATATATTTT
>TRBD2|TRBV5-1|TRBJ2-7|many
CASSFTRGLAGVEQYF
TGCGCCAGCAGCTTTACGCGGGGACTAGCGGGAGTTGAGCAGTACTTC
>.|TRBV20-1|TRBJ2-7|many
CSAPGAYEQYF
TGCAGTGCTCCCGGAGCCTACGAGCAGTACTTC
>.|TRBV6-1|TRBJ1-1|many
CASSFPHMNTEAFF
TGTGCCAGCAGTTTCCCGCACATGAACACTGAAGCTTTCTTT
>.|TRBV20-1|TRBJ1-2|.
CSARDTRQVYGYTF
TGCAGTGCTAGAGACACCCGGCAGGTCTATGGCTACACCTTC
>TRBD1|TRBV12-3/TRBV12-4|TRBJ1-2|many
CASSRGQGHGYTF
TGTGCCAGCAGTCGGGGACAGGGCCATGGCTACACCTTC
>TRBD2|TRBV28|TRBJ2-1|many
CASRERERDGSYNEQFF
TGTGCCAGCAGAGAGAGGGAGCGGGATGGCTCCTACAATGAGCAGTTCTTC
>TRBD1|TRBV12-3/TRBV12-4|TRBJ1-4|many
CASRQDRGVEKLFF
TGTGCCAGCAGACAGGACAGGGGGGTTGAAAAACTGTTTTTT
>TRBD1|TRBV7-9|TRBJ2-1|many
CASSLMGQGWNKQFF
TGTGCCAGCAGCTTAATGGGACAGGGGTGGAATAAGCAGTTCTTC
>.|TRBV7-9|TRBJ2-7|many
CASSLGGGLNEQYF
TGTGCCAGCAGCTTAGGAGGAGGGTTAAACGAGCAGTACTTC
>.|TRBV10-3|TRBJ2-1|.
CAISIPGGEQFF
TGTGCCATCAGTATACCGGGCGGTGAGCAGTTCTTC
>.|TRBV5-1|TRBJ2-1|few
CASSLENRVGEQFF
TGCGCCAGCAGCTTGGAAAACAGGGTAGGTGAGCAGTTCTTC
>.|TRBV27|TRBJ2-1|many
CASSSAQRSYNEQFF
TGTGCCAGCAGTTCAGCCCAGAGGTCCTACAATGAGCAGTTCTTC
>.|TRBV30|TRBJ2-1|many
CAWSVPLGQKVYNEQFF
TGTGCCTGGAGTGTACCACTCGGCCAGAAAGTTTACAATGAGCAGTTCTTC
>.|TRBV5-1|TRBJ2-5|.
CASSLRVEETQYF
TGCGCCAGCAGCTTGAGAGTTGAAGAGACCCAGTACTTC